A single sample is the source of the 14 T cell receptor beta chains below, sequenced in a study of blood T cell repertoires in COVID-19 (TCRdb year 2020). The receptor library was made with the immunoSEQ multiplex PCR assay. TCRdb mirrors the immuneACCESS table, restricted to in-frame sequences. Some clones are absent from its copies; in checked studies, under half trace to an unresolved V gene, and the reason for the others is unknown. Recorded for this sample are over 200,000 clones; 87% of them occurred a single time. The top ten clonotypes cover 1.5% to 2% of the sample. Sample: peripheral blood. These TCRs come from a man aged 40-49 years with active or convalescent COVID-19.

The chain recombines TRBV9 with TRBJ2-3, with a tentative D call TRBD2 (5 bases). V lost 0 bases to trimming and J lost 4 bases, with 12 bases between them. Germline assignment: CDR1 SGDLS and CDR2 YYNGEE. CDR3 length equals 15 residues. CDR3 region: CASSVVTGKADTQYF. CDR3 nucleotides: TGTGCCAGCAGCGTAGTAACGGGGAAGGCAGATACGCAGTATTTT.

The CDR3 nucleotides read TGTGCCAGCAGCTTAGCGGGGGCGGATGGCTACACCTTC. Protein: CASSLAGADGYTF. The chain carries TRBV7-9 and TRBJ1-2; maybe TRBD1 (6 bases). Germline V CDR1 and CDR2: SEHNR, FQNEAQ (reference sequence). The CDR3 runs 13 residues. Trimming took 0 bases from V and 6 from J, leaving 8 bases between them.

V usage is TRBV7-2 and J usage is TRBJ1-2; D call uncertain. Germline CDR1 SGHTA, CDR2 FQGNSA. Deletions cut 1 base from V and 1 base from J, with 10 bases between. The CDR3 totals 15 residues. CDR3 nucleotide sequence: TGTGCCAGCAGCTTAGGTGGCCTCTTTAACTATGGCTACACCTTC. It encodes CASSLGGLFNYGYTF. Looking up the rest from reference TRBV7-2 and TRBJ1-2 gives the full variable domain: GAGVSQSPSNKVTEKGKDVELRCDPISGHTALYWYRQSLGQGLEFLIYFQGNSAPDKSGLPSDRFSAERTGGSVSTLTIQRTQQEDSAVYLCASSLGGLFNYGYTFGSGTRLTVV.

This chain connects TRBV5-1 to TRBJ2-3; D ambiguous. With 1 base removed from V and 0 bases from J, the gap between germline ends came to 9 bases. Germline-derived CDR1 and CDR2 are SGHRS and YFSETQ. The CDR3 spans 15 residues. For the CDR3, the DNA is TGCGCCAGCAGCTTGCTCCCAGAAAGCACAGATACGCAGTATTTT. As protein: CASSLLPESTDTQYF. Together with reference TRBV5-1 and TRBJ2-3, the CDR3 gives the full variable domain: KAGVTQTPRYLIKTRGQQVTLSCSPISGHRSVSWYQQTPGQGLQFLFEYFSETQRNKGNFPGRFSGRQFSNSRSEMNVSTLELGDSALYLCASSLLPESTDTQYFGPGTRLTVL.

The V gene is TRBV3-1 (or the pseudogene TRBV3-2), the J gene TRBJ1-5, with unresolved D. This CDR3 is built from 14 residues. CDR1 and CDR2 (germline): LGHDT, YNNKEL (reference sequence). Between the trimmed V and J ends, which lost 4 bases and 5 bases, there was a span of 12 bases. As DNA, the CDR3 is TGTGCCAGCAGCCCCTCGGTCCGGTATCAGCCCCAGCATTTT. Protein: CASSPSVRYQPQHF.

In this sample, this clone is medium-sized. The rearrangement links TRBV6-1 to TRBJ2-2; 11 bases match TRBD2. V trimming: 3 bases; J trimming: 6 bases; junction bases outside the gene matches: 3. CDR3 length equals 15 residues. Germline V gene lookup returns CDR1 MNHNS and CDR2 SASEGT. The CDR3 region is CASSDELAGAGELFF. The DNA for the CDR3 is TGTGCCAGCAGTGATGAACTAGCGGGAGCCGGGGAGCTGTTTTTT.

J is TRBJ1-1 and V is TRBV7-3; TRBD1 matches at 10 bases. CDR1 SGHTA and CDR2 FQGTGA come from the germline V gene. V gave up 4 bases and J gave up 4 bases; unmatched junction bases: 9. This CDR3 has 16 amino acids. CDR3 region: CASSSTSTGGGTEAFF. As DNA, the CDR3 is TGTGCCAGCAGCTCAACCTCGACAGGGGGCGGCACTGAAGCTTTCTTT.

This chain joins TRBV7-6 and TRBJ1-4, with 7 bases matching TRBD1. CDR1 and CDR2 from the germline V gene are SGHVS and FNYEAQ. V was pared by 5 bases and J by 0 bases, with 6 bases of the junction left unmatched. The CDR3 loop spans 16 amino acids. CDR3 nucleotide sequence: TGTGCCAGCAGCCCCGGGACAGCAGCAACTAATGAAAAACTGTTTTTT. Protein sequence: CASSPGTAATNEKLFF.

This clone has a single count. V and J are TRBV18 and TRBJ2-3; perhaps TRBD2 as D (5 bases). This CDR3 contains 12 residues. The V gene's germline CDR1 is KGHSH and CDR2 LQKENI. The ends were cut back, 4 bases at V and 5 bases at J, with 7 bases in the middle. The CDR3 bases are TGTGCCAGCTCACGAGGGTTAGATACGCAGTATTTT. Translated: CASSRGLDTQYF.

This clone was detected a few times. The chain is built from TRBV28 and TRBJ1-1; TRBD1 matches 9 bases. With V trimmed by 5 bases and J by 8 bases, 12 bases remained unmatched. CDR3 length: 15 amino acids. CDR1 is MDHEN, CDR2 SYDVKM, per germline. CDR3 in DNA: TGTGCCAGCAGTACGGAACAGGGGGCGGGAACCGAAGCTTTCTTT. Encoded protein: CASSTEQGAGTEAFF.

This chain connects TRBV5-1 to TRBJ1-1; D is possibly TRBD1 (5 bases). This CDR3 is built from 14 residues. CDR1 and CDR2 from the germline V gene are SGHRS and YFSETQ. The ends were cut back, 0 bases at V and 4 bases at J, with 10 bases in the middle. CDR3 in amino acids: CASSLDSGVTEAFF. The CDR3, as DNA: TGCGCCAGCAGCTTGGATTCGGGGGTCACTGAAGCTTTCTTT.

The rearrangement joins TRBV19 to TRBJ1-2; D is unclear. The V and J ends lost 4 bases and 2 bases respectively, with 20 bases between them. Germline V gives CDR1 LNHDA, CDR2 SQIVND (reference sequence). The length of the CDR3 is 17 residues. Here the CDR3 DNA reads TGTGCCAGTAGTAGTCCTAGCCCCTGGTTCGCCAACTATGGCTACACCTTC. Translation: CASSSPSPWFANYGYTF.

V is TRBV5-1 and J is TRBJ2-1, with 7 nucleotides matching TRBD2. The CDR3 totals 12 residues. Trimming cost V 4 bases and J 6 bases; bases outside gene matches: 1. Germline V gene lookup returns CDR1 SGHRS and CDR2 YFSETQ. As DNA, the CDR3 is TGCGCCAGCAGCGGCGGGAGCAATGAGCAGTTCTTC. Translating gives CASSGGSNEQFF. Supplemented by reference TRBV5-1 and TRBJ2-1, the full variable domain reads KAGVTQTPRYLIKTRGQQVTLSCSPISGHRSVSWYQQTPGQGLQFLFEYFSETQRNKGNFPGRFSGRQFSNSRSEMNVSTLELGDSALYLCASSGGSNEQFFGPGTRLTVL.

A few counts support this clone. Different DNA sequences within this sample yield the same CDR3. V is TRBV19 and J is TRBJ1-1; the D gene is possibly TRBD1 (5 bases). The CDR3 is 13 amino acids. CDR1 and CDR2 (germline): LNHDA, SQIVND (reference sequence). V lost 5 bases, J lost 1 base, and 8 bases lay in between. CDR3 bases: TGTGCCAGTAGTTTTGGACAGAACACTGAAGCTTTCTTT. Translated, it gives CASSFGQNTEAFF.